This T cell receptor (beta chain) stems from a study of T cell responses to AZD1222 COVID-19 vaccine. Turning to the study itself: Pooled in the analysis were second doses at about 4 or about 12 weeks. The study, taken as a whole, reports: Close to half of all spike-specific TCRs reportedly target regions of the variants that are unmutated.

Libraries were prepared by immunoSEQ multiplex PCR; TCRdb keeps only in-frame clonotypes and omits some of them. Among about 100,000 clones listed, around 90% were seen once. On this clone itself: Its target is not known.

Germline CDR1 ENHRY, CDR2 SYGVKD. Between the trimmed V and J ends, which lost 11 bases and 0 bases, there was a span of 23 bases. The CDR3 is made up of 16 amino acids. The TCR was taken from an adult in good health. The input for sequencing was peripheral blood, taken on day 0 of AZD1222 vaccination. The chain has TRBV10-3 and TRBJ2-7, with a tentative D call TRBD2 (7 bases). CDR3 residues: CAPRGGAAGLSYEQYF. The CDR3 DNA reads TGTGCCCCGCGAGGGGGGGCAGCCGGGCTCTCCTACGAGCAGTACTTC.